Following are 30 T cell receptor beta chains from one sample sequenced in a study of T-cell memory formation after mild COVID-19. TCRdb redid the calling of the 5' RACE reads with MiXCR, one entry per CDR3 protein. The top ten hold roughly 23% of the sample, which has around 200,000 distinct CDR3 sequences, over 20% seen once. Input material: PBMCs or a T cell subset sorted from them (not recorded which). These receptors were collected from an adult woman who had mild COVID-19 (a few samples of this study predate the infection). Cell type and time point are not known.

The CDR3: CASSPVASTDTQYF. CDR3 in DNA: TGTGCCAGCAGTCCTGTAGCTTCCACAGATACGCAGTATTTT. The V gene is TRBV7-9, the J gene TRBJ2-3; the D is unclear. The ends were cut back, 6 bases at V and 2 bases at J, with 12 bases in the middle. Germline V gives CDR1 SEHNR, CDR2 FQNEAQ (reference sequence). This CDR3 has 14 amino acids.

This clonotype was observed a few times. The chain couples TRBV20-1 to TRBJ2-1; D not certain. The CDR3 extends over 10 amino acids. CDR1 DFQATT and CDR2 SNEGSKA come from the germline V gene (reference sequence). V was trimmed by 2 bases and J by 7 bases, leaving 3 bases between them. CDR3 in DNA: TGCAGTGCTAGATGGAATGAGCAGTTCTTC. Its protein product is CSARWNEQFF.

J is TRBJ1-1 and V is TRBV19, with D possibly TRBD1 on 6 matching bases. Germline V lookup: CDR1 LNHDA, CDR2 SQIVND (reference sequence). V shed 9 bases and J shed 5 bases, with 22 bases lying between them. CDR3 length: 15 amino acids. CDR3 in DNA: TGTGCCAGCTACCCCGCGGGGGGCAGCGAAACTGAAGCTTTCTTT. Encoded protein: CASYPAGGSETEAFF.

This clonotype was seen more than once but under ten times. This rearrangement joins TRBV4-1 to TRBJ2-7, with TRBD1 identical over 9 bases. After removal of 4 bases from V and 3 bases from J, the junction contained 7 bases not matched to a gene. This CDR3 is 15 amino acids long. CDR1 is MGHRA and CDR2 is YSYEKL in the germline V gene. The CDR3 region has the DNA TGCGCCAGCAGCCTTCCGGGACAGGGCATCTACGAGCAGTACTTC. Its protein product is CASSLPGQGIYEQYF.

This chain connects TRBV7-2 to TRBJ2-7, with a weak D call TRBD1 (6 bases). From germline, CDR1 is SGHTA and CDR2 FQGNSA. V shed 5 bases and J shed 2 bases, with 22 bases lying between them. The CDR3 contains 17 residues. As DNA, the CDR3 is TGTGCCAGCAGCCATTGGGGCCTCGGGACAAACCCCTACGAGCAGTACTTC. Translating it yields CASSHWGLGTNPYEQYF.

The chain joins TRBV20-1 to TRBJ2-7; 9 bases map to TRBD2. In germline, CDR1 is DFQATT, CDR2 SNEGSKA (reference sequence). V dropped 0 bases and J dropped 6; count of bases not matched to a gene: 9. This CDR3 is built from 15 residues. The DNA of the CDR3 is TGCAGTGCTAGAGATCCCGGGACTAGCACCTTCGAGCAGTACTTC. Translating gives CSARDPGTSTFEQYF.

This clonotype was seen only once. The chain employs TRBV28 and TRBJ1-2, with D perhaps TRBD1 (5 bases). There are 15 residues in the CDR3. V was clipped by 7 bases and J by 8 bases, with 23 bases between them. Germline lookup yields CDR1 MDHEN and CDR2 SYDVKM. The CDR3 is CASTQWGQGMGGYTF. CDR3 in DNA: TGTGCCAGCACTCAGTGGGGTCAGGGTATGGGAGGCTACACCTTC.

This clonotype has a handful of counts. The chain combines TRBV7-9 with TRBJ2-1, with unresolved D. Trimming stripped 5 bases from V and 2 bases from J, with 7 bases between. The CDR3 spans 13 residues. Germline V gene lookup returns CDR1 SEHNR and CDR2 FQNEAQ (reference sequence). The CDR3 DNA is TGTGCCAGCAGCCCTGAGACCTACAATGAGCAGTTCTTC. This codes for CASSPETYNEQFF.

In its sample, this clonotype was seen a few times. V usage is TRBV28 and J usage is TRBJ1-5, with TRBD1 matching over 10 bases. The CDR3 is 17 residues long. With V trimmed by 9 bases and J by 7 bases, 18 bases remained unmatched. CDR1 and CDR2 (germline): MDHEN, SYDVKM. CDR3 protein: CARERDRGVIVYQPQHF. CDR3 in DNA: TGTGCCAGAGAGCGGGACAGGGGAGTAATAGTATACCAGCCCCAGCATTTT.

The rearrangement joins TRBV4-3 to TRBJ1-6; no definite D call. There are 15 residues in the CDR3. Trimming removed 1 base from V and 10 bases from J, with 14 bases in between. The germline V gene encodes CDR1 LGHNA and CDR2 YSLEER. The CDR3: CASSQAEQGYSPLHF. The CDR3 coding sequence is TGCGCCAGCAGCCAAGCCGAACAAGGATACTCACCCCTCCACTTT.

This rearrangement joins TRBV7-9 to TRBJ2-7, with unresolved D. Trimming took off 2 bases at V and 3 bases at J, with 11 bases between the two ends. CDR3 length: 14 amino acids. Per the germline V gene, CDR1 is SEHNR and CDR2 is FQNEAQ (reference sequence). CDR3 DNA sequence: TGTGCCAGCAGCTTAATAACATCGGTCTACGAGCAGTACTTC. Translating it yields CASSLITSVYEQYF.

The chain has TRBV7-3 and TRBJ2-3; the D gene could be TRBD1 or TRBD2 (6 bases each). This CDR3 has 16 residues. CDR1 and CDR2 from the germline V gene are SGHTA and FQGTGA. V dropped 3 bases and J dropped 2 bases, with 15 bases sitting between them. The CDR3 nucleotides read TGTGCCAGCAGCTTGGGGGCGGGGAGAAACACAGATACGCAGTATTTT. This gives the protein CASSLGAGRNTDTQYF.

The chain links TRBV7-9 to TRBJ1-4, with D possibly TRBD1 on 6 matching bases. The CDR3 contains 15 residues. Germline-derived CDR1 and CDR2 are SEHNR and FQNEAQ (reference sequence). Trimming stripped 5 bases from V and 5 bases from J, with 15 bases between. In DNA, the CDR3 is TGTGCCAGCAGCCCCGGGACATCCAAGAATGAAAAACTGTTTTTT. It specifies CASSPGTSKNEKLFF. Filled out from reference TRBV7-9 and TRBJ1-4, the complete variable domain reads DTGVSQNPRHKITKRGQNVTFRCDPISEHNRLYWYRQTLGQGPEFLTYFQNEAQLEKSRLLSDRFSAERPKGSFSTLEIQRTEQGDSAMYLCASSPGTSKNEKLFFGSGTQLSVL.

J is TRBJ1-2 and V is TRBV7-6, with D possibly being TRBD1 (5 bases). The CDR3 extends over 13 amino acids. The V and J ends lost 5 bases and 3 bases respectively, with 10 bases between them. Germline assignment: CDR1 SGHVS and CDR2 FNYEAQ. In nucleotides, the CDR3 is TGTGCCAGCAGCCCATCGGGGGACTATGGCTACACCTTC. This encodes CASSPSGDYGYTF.

The chain combines TRBV27 with TRBJ2-1, with D perhaps assigned TRBD1 or TRBD2 (5 bases each). Germline loops: CDR1 MNHEY, CDR2 SMNVEV (reference sequence). The CDR3 is 14 residues long. Trimming took off 7 bases at V and 4 bases at J, with 14 bases between the two ends. The CDR3 protein is CASTLSGPYNEQFF. The CDR3 bases are TGTGCCAGCACCCTTTCGGGGCCTTACAATGAGCAGTTCTTC.

The chain couples TRBV4-1 to TRBJ2-7; D possibly corresponds to TRBD2 (5 bases). Germline V lookup: CDR1 MGHRA, CDR2 YSYEKL. The CDR3 runs to 15 residues. Trimming stripped 0 bases from V and 2 bases from J, with 11 bases between. The chain's CDR3 is CASSQDGKPTYEQYF. The CDR3 nucleotides are TGCGCCAGCAGCCAAGACGGGAAGCCTACCTACGAGCAGTACTTC.

The V call is TRBV5-1, the J call TRBJ2-7; D call uncertain. The CDR3 spans 14 residues. Deletions cut 4 bases from V and 2 bases from J, with 13 bases between. Germline lookup yields CDR1 SGHRS and CDR2 YFSETQ. The CDR3 coding sequence is TGCGCCAGCAGCACGGGTCCACAGACCTACGAGCAGTACTTC. It is translated as CASSTGPQTYEQYF.

This clonotype has more than one count but fewer than ten. V gene TRBV28 combines with J gene TRBJ2-3; D gene ambiguous. The CDR3 runs to 14 residues. Germline V gene data show CDR1 as MDHEN and CDR2 as SYDVKM. Trimming took 6 bases from V and 3 from J, leaving 13 bases between them. CDR3 nucleotide sequence: TGTGCCAGCAGACCCGGACCGCTTACAGATACGCAGTATTTT. Translating gives CASRPGPLTDTQYF.

This clonotype was counted a single time. J is TRBJ2-3 and V is TRBV4-3, with TRBD2 matching 10 bases. V dropped 0 bases and J dropped 3; count of bases not matched to a gene: 9. Per germline, CDR1 LGHNA and CDR2 YSLEER. CDR3 length: 18 residues. The CDR3, as DNA: TGCGCCAGCAGCCAAGATAAAACTAGCGGGACTCTAACAGATACGCAGTATTTT. This codes for CASSQDKTSGTLTDTQYF.

In this sample, this clonotype turned up a few times. V is TRBV19 and J is TRBJ1-1, with 7 nucleotides matching TRBD1. The CDR3 totals 13 residues. The germline gives CDR1 LNHDA, CDR2 SQIVND (reference sequence). Losses at the gene ends were 3 bases for V and 5 bases for J; bases not matched to a gene: 3. The CDR3 DNA reads as TGTGCCAGTAGTATTGGCAGGGGGACTGAAGCTTTCTTT. Translation: CASSIGRGTEAFF. Variable domain in full (rest from reference TRBV19 and TRBJ1-1): DGGITQSPKYLFRKEGQNVTLSCEQNLNHDAMYWYRQDPGQGLRLIYYSQIVNDFQKGDIAEGYSVSREKKESFPLTVTSAQKNPTAFYLCASSIGRGTEAFFGQGTRLTVV.

Here the CDR3 DNA reads TGCGCCAGCAGCCAACGGGGGCTAGCAGAAGTTGGCGGGGAGCTGTTTTTT. It is translated as CASSQRGLAEVGGELFF. V is TRBV4-3 and J is TRBJ2-2; the D gene could be TRBD1 or TRBD2 (6 bases each). CDR1 is LGHNA, CDR2 YSLEER, per germline. Deletions cut 2 bases from V and 7 bases from J, with 20 bases between. This CDR3 region has 17 residues.

The chain combines TRBV4-3 with TRBJ2-3, with D unclear. CDR1 is LGHNA and CDR2 is YSLEER in the germline V gene. V lost 3 bases to trimming and J lost 0 bases, with 4 bases between them. This CDR3 contains 13 residues. This CDR3 is CASSQLSTDTQYF. CDR3 DNA sequence: TGCGCCAGCAGCCAGCTGAGCACAGATACGCAGTATTTT.

The rearrangement joins TRBV11-2 to TRBJ2-7; no clear D. The CDR3 length is 16 residues. Germline CDR1 SGHAT, CDR2 FQNNGV. V shed 0 bases and J shed 4 bases, with 16 bases lying between them. This chain's CDR3 is CASSLDRTGLFYEQYF. The CDR3 DNA is TGTGCCAGCAGCTTAGATCGGACCGGCCTCTTTTACGAGCAGTACTTC.

CDR3 nucleotide sequence: TGTGCCAGCAGCTCCGCACAGGGGCAGGGATACAATGAGCAGTTCTTC. Its protein product is CASSSAQGQGYNEQFF. The chain is built from TRBV7-9 and TRBJ2-1, with TRBD1 matching over 7 bases. The J segment lost 4 bases and the V segment lost 4 bases, leaving 10 bases of the junction unmatched. Germline loops: CDR1 SEHNR, CDR2 FQNEAQ (reference sequence). The CDR3 runs to 16 residues.

This clonotype turned up a few times. This chain uses TRBV5-1 with TRBJ2-1; the D gene is possibly TRBD1 (5 bases). Germline assignment: CDR1 SGHRS and CDR2 YFSETQ. This CDR3 has 17 residues. With 1 base removed from V and 5 bases from J, the gap between germline ends came to 19 bases. Written as DNA, the CDR3 is TGCGCCAGCAGCTTGACACCCCACTTTCCCAGGGACAATGAGCAGTTCTTC. This codes for CASSLTPHFPRDNEQFF.

The J gene is TRBJ2-7, the V gene TRBV7-8; D unclear. V lost 2 bases to trimming and J lost 7 bases, with 12 bases between them. The germline gives CDR1 SGHVS, CDR2 FQNEAQ. This CDR3 has 13 amino acids. CDR3 sequence reads: CASSLPGALEQYF. The CDR3 bases are TGTGCCAGCAGCTTACCTGGCGCTCTTGAGCAGTACTTC.

The chain has TRBV2 and TRBJ2-7, with TRBD1 matching 10 bases. V dropped 7 bases and J dropped 5; count of bases not matched to a gene: 8. This CDR3 is built from 14 residues. The germline V gene has CDR1 SNHLY and CDR2 FYNNEI. This CDR3 reads CASKSGTGVHEQYF. The CDR3 nucleotides are TGTGCCAGCAAATCCGGGACAGGGGTTCACGAGCAGTACTTC.

The chain uses TRBV9 and TRBJ2-3, with a weak D call TRBD2 (7 bases). V was clipped by 4 bases and J by 5 bases, with 11 bases between them. The CDR3 has 13 amino acids. Germline V gives CDR1 SGDLS, CDR2 YYNGEE. DNA of the CDR3: TGTGCCAGCAGCCAAGGGGGGGAAGATACGCAGTATTTT. Translation gives CASSQGGEDTQYF.

Points on this clonotype: One end of the junction varies from germline; a read error may be responsible. CDR3 sequence reads: CASILTSFEEAQYF. The CDR3 nucleotides read TGTGCCAGCATTTTGACTAGCTTCGAAGAGGCCCAGTACTTC. The chain carries TRBV2 and TRBJ2-5; 7 bases line up with TRBD2. CDR3 length equals 14 residues. CDR1 and CDR2 from the germline V gene are SNHLY and FYNNEI.

CDR3 in DNA: TGTGCCAGCAGCTGGGACATCAACAATGAGCAGTTCTTC. Translation: CASSWDINNEQFF. The genes are TRBV5-5 and TRBJ2-1; D is perhaps TRBD1 (6 bases). Deletions cut 3 bases from V and 5 bases from J, with 9 bases between. CDR1 and CDR2 (germline): SGHKS, YYEKEE (reference sequence). This CDR3 has 13 residues.